In this sample, the clone carrying this TCR beta chain turned up a few times. Using its own MiXCR run on the 5' RACE reads, TCRdb lists one record per CDR3 protein. This sample has some 60,000 distinct CDR3 sequences, with 10% found just once. CDR3 length equals 15 residues. The V gene end was trimmed by 7 bases and the J gene end by 6 bases; junction bases not matched to a gene: 8. These data originate in a study of early T cells in non-severe SARS-CoV-2 infection. The chain uses TRBV12-3 or TRBV12-4 and TRBJ2-1; TRBD1 matches at 11 bases. This receptor was identified in an adult who was a healthcare worker with PCR-confirmed SARS-CoV-2 infection or an uninfected control (not recorded which). Sequencing was performed on whole blood. CDR3 sequence reads: CASIQGQGVSNEQFF. CDR3 nucleotides: TGTGCCAGCATACAGGGACAGGGGGTTTCCAATGAGCAGTTCTTC.